The 28 T cell receptor beta chains in this list originate from one sample, sequenced in a study of blood T cell repertoires in COVID-19. Here immunoSEQ multiplex PCR was the method, and the copy in TCRdb shows in-frame clones only, minus some. The data contain 300,000 to 400,000 clones, around nine tenths of them singletons. Sample: peripheral blood. These receptors were obtained from a woman in her forties or fifties with active or convalescent COVID-19.

The chain is built from TRBV9 and TRBJ2-7, with 7 bases identical to TRBD2. Germline CDR1 is SGDLS and CDR2 is YYNGEE. This CDR3 has 15 residues. J was trimmed by 7 bases and V by 0 bases; bases with no gene match: 10. CDR3: CASSVAGGLLSEQYF. DNA for the CDR3: TGTGCCAGCAGCGTAGCGGGAGGCCTCCTCTCTGAGCAGTACTTC.

The chain joins TRBV18 to TRBJ2-5, with D maybe TRBD2 (6 bases). Germline assignment: CDR1 KGHSH and CDR2 LQKENI. The CDR3 consists of 14 residues. V lost 3 bases and J 5 bases, leaving 13 bases between the germline ends. The CDR3 loop reads CASSPAGRRETQYF. The CDR3 nucleotides are TGTGCCAGCTCACCCGCGGGACGGCGGGAGACCCAGTACTTC.

This chain connects TRBV2 to TRBJ2-5, with a tentative D call TRBD1 (6 bases). The CDR3 consists of 14 residues. Trimming cost V 8 bases and J 5 bases, with 18 bases left between them. Per germline, CDR1 SNHLY and CDR2 FYNNEI. CDR3 DNA: TGTGCCAGCCTCCGTCAGGGGCTAATGGAGACCCAGTACTTC. Residues: CASLRQGLMETQYF.

This clone was counted only a few times. The rearrangement links TRBV30 to TRBJ1-2, with D possibly being TRBD1 (6 bases). CDR1 is GTSNPN and CDR2 is SVGIG in the germline V gene (reference sequence). This CDR3 comprises 11 residues. The V end was cut by 2 bases, the J end by 8 bases, with 9 bases between. The CDR3 sequence is CAWSSGDGYTF. The DNA for the CDR3 is TGTGCCTGGAGTTCAGGGGACGGCTACACCTTC. Based on the CDR3 plus reference TRBV30 and TRBJ1-2, the full variable domain is SQTIHQWPATLVQPVGSPLSLECTVEGTSNPNLYWYRQAAGRGLQLLFYSVGIGQISSEVPQNLSASRPQDRQFILSSKKLLLSDSGFYLCAWSSGDGYTFGSGTRLTVV.

This chain links TRBV3-1 (or the pseudogene TRBV3-2) with TRBJ2-7; 9 nucleotides match TRBD1. The germline gives CDR1 LGHDT, CDR2 YNNKEL (reference sequence). V dropped 5 bases and J dropped 3; count of bases not matched to a gene: 5. The CDR3 is 14 amino acids. CDR3 in amino acids: CASSYRDRDYEQYF. CDR3 nucleotides: TGTGCCAGCAGCTATCGGGACAGGGACTACGAGCAGTACTTC.

The chain carries TRBV21-1 and TRBJ2-6; TRBD1, the D gene given by the table, was not confirmed from the DNA. TRBV21-1 is annotated as a pseudogene. The CDR3 is made up of 20 amino acids. CDR3 nucleotides: TGTGCCAGCAGCCCAATCTTGACAGGGTTGGGTATCACTGGGGCCAACGTCCTGACTTTC. It codes for CASSPILTGLGITGANVLTF.

CDR3 in DNA: TGTGCCAGCAGTTACAAGGGGGTTGCTAACTATGGCTACACCTTC. It specifies CASSYKGVANYGYTF. The rearrangement uses TRBV6-5 and TRBJ1-2, with D maybe TRBD1 (6 bases). V dropped 2 bases and J dropped 0 bases, with 10 bases sitting between them. CDR1 and CDR2 from the germline V gene are MNHEY and SVGAGI. The length of the CDR3 is 15 residues.

The chain combines TRBV27 with TRBJ2-1; weak D call: TRBD1 (5 bases). Germline V CDR1 and CDR2: MNHEY, SMNVEV (reference sequence). The CDR3 is 15 amino acids. Trimming took off 3 bases at V and 0 bases at J, with 9 bases between the two ends. CDR3: CASSFGRDSYNEQFF. The CDR3 DNA follows: TGTGCCAGCAGTTTTGGCAGGGACTCCTACAATGAGCAGTTCTTC.

The chain is built from TRBV6-6 and TRBJ1-4; D is undetermined. Trimming stripped 2 bases from V and 7 bases from J, with 17 bases between. CDR1 and CDR2 (germline): MNHNY, SVGAGI (reference sequence). This CDR3 has 16 amino acids. The CDR3 here is CASSYEGRQIGEKLFF. The CDR3 bases are TGTGCCAGCAGTTACGAGGGCCGACAAATCGGTGAAAAACTGTTTTTT.

The gene calls are TRBV7-9 and TRBJ1-2, with 9 bases aligning to TRBD1. J gave up 7 bases and V 1 base, and 7 bases lay outside the gene matches. The CDR3 extends over 15 amino acids. CDR1 is SEHNR, CDR2 FQNEAQ, per germline (reference sequence). The CDR3, as DNA: TGTGCCAGCAGCTTAGGTTTCAGGACAGGGGCTGGCTACACCTTC. As protein: CASSLGFRTGAGYTF.

The rearrangement links TRBV30 to TRBJ2-7; the D is unclear. V lost 5 bases and J lost 1, with 6 bases in between. The V gene's germline CDR1 is GTSNPN and CDR2 SVGIG (reference sequence). The CDR3 is 11 amino acids. CDR3 DNA: TGTGCCTGGGGACCTTCCTACGAGCAGTACTTC. This gives the protein CAWGPSYEQYF.

The chain couples TRBV6-2 or TRBV6-3 to TRBJ1-2, with a possible D match to TRBD1 (5 bases). The V gene's germline CDR1 is MNHEY and CDR2 SVGEGT. Trimming left V 6 bases short and J 1 base short, with 18 bases between. The CDR3 extends over 16 amino acids. The CDR3 bases are TGTGCCAGCAGCCGCGGGGTGCCGGGGGGTAACTATGGCTACACCTTC. It specifies CASSRGVPGGNYGYTF.

This clone has only one observation. The V and J genes are TRBV2 and TRBJ1-2; D is ambiguous. The CDR3 extends over 14 amino acids. CDR1 is SNHLY, CDR2 FYNNEI, per germline. With 7 bases removed from V and 4 bases from J, the gap between germline ends came to 16 bases. CDR3 DNA: TGTGCCAGCACCCGAGGAGAGCTAATCTATGGCTACACCTTC. It codes for CASTRGELIYGYTF.

This chain joins TRBV11-2 and TRBJ2-7, with 8 bases lining up with TRBD1. Per the germline V gene, CDR1 is SGHAT and CDR2 is FQNNGV. The length of the CDR3 is 16 residues. V dropped 1 base and J dropped 4; count of bases not matched to a gene: 9. The CDR3 sequence is CASSLAGTGWSYEQYF. The DNA for the CDR3 is TGTGCCAGCAGCTTAGCCGGGACAGGATGGTCATACGAGCAGTACTTC.

The J gene is TRBJ2-1, the V gene TRBV9; a weak D match, TRBD1 (6 bases). Per germline, CDR1 SGDLS and CDR2 YYNGEE. This CDR3 spans 13 amino acids. Trimming cost V 1 base and J 12 bases, with 14 bases left between them. Here the CDR3 reads CASSVTGKGGQFF. CDR3 DNA sequence: TGTGCCAGCAGCGTAACAGGGAAAGGGGGGCAGTTCTTC.

Here the CDR3 DNA reads TGTGCCAGCAGCTTGGCCGTCCGACAGAGCACAGATACGCAGTATTTT. Its translation is CASSLAVRQSTDTQYF. V gene TRBV5-5 combines with J gene TRBJ2-3; the D gene is possibly TRBD1 (5 bases). CDR3 size: 16 residues. V gave up 0 bases and J gave up 0 bases, with 11 bases separating them. Germline CDR1 SGHKS, CDR2 YYEKEE (reference sequence).

The V and J genes are TRBV4-1 and TRBJ1-1; 7 nucleotides agree with TRBD1. CDR1 is MGHRA and CDR2 is YSYEKL in the germline V gene. V gave up 1 base and J gave up 4 bases; unmatched junction bases: 6. The CDR3 covers 15 residues. DNA for the CDR3: TGCGCCAGCAGCCAAGTTGAGGGGGCTGGCACTGAAGCTTTCTTT. Translated: CASSQVEGAGTEAFF.

This chain links TRBV5-1 with TRBJ2-5; weak D call: TRBD2 (6 bases). Looked up from germline, CDR1 is SGHRS and CDR2 is YFSETQ. CDR3 length equals 17 residues. Trimming shortened V by 0 bases and J by 4 bases, and 19 bases separated the two germline ends. The CDR3: CASSLAASANRGETQYF. DNA of the CDR3: TGCGCCAGCAGCTTGGCGGCTAGCGCGAATCGAGGAGAGACCCAGTACTTC.

The chain recombines TRBV28 with TRBJ2-7; 11 bases are shared with TRBD2. CDR3 length equals 19 residues. CDR1 is MDHEN and CDR2 is SYDVKM in the germline V gene. After removal of 6 bases from V and 7 bases from J, the junction contained 23 bases not matched to a gene. CDR3 sequence (DNA): TGTGCCAGCAGGAGGGAGAGGTCGACTAGCGGGACCCCGCCTCTGGAGCAGTACTTC. It specifies CASRRERSTSGTPPLEQYF.

The CDR3 here is CASSSHTGSYGYTF. The CDR3 DNA reads TGTGCCAGCAGTTCACATACAGGGAGCTATGGCTACACCTTC. This rearrangement joins TRBV27 to TRBJ1-2; TRBD1 is a possible D gene (6 bases). The length of the CDR3 is 14 residues. Trimming left V 4 bases short and J 4 bases short, with 13 bases between. Germline values: CDR1 MNHEY, CDR2 SMNVEV (reference sequence).

The chain combines TRBV27 with TRBJ2-7; 10 bases are a match to TRBD1. The V and J ends lost 3 bases and 2 bases, in that order; junction bases with no gene match: 4. Germline V gene data show CDR1 as MNHEY and CDR2 as SMNVEV (reference sequence). The CDR3 has 15 residues. CDR3 region: CASSFQGQGAYEQYF. Here the CDR3 DNA reads TGTGCCAGCAGTTTTCAAGGACAGGGGGCCTACGAGCAGTACTTC.

The rearrangement links TRBV7-2 to TRBJ2-1, with D unclear. Trimming stripped 4 bases from V and 9 bases from J, with 7 bases between. The CDR3 has 11 amino acids. Germline V gene lookup returns CDR1 SGHTA and CDR2 FQGNSA. CDR3: CASSSISEQFF. The CDR3 nucleotides read TGTGCCAGCAGCTCCATTAGTGAGCAGTTCTTC.

The CDR3 DNA follows: TGTGCCAGCAGGACCGGGACAGGGCGTGAAAAACTGTTTTTT. Residues: CASRTGTGREKLFF. The chain joins TRBV6-5 to TRBJ1-4; 9 bases are a match to TRBD1. The V gene end was trimmed by 6 bases and the J gene end by 7 bases; junction bases not matched to a gene: 6. CDR1 and CDR2 (germline): MNHEY, SVGAGI. This CDR3 contains 14 residues.

This sequence joins TRBV5-5 and TRBJ1-5; 7 nucleotides match TRBD1. The CDR3 consists of 16 residues. V was pared by 0 bases and J by 9 bases, with 12 bases of the junction left unmatched. The germline V gene encodes CDR1 SGHKS and CDR2 YYEKEE (reference sequence). CDR3 protein: CASSLASGQSGTPQHF. As DNA, the CDR3 is TGTGCCAGCAGCTTGGCCTCGGGACAGTCCGGGACGCCCCAGCATTTT.

The chain joins TRBV6-5 to TRBJ1-2, with 8 bases matching TRBD1. Germline-derived CDR1 and CDR2 are MNHEY and SVGAGI. V trimming: 9 bases; J trimming: 7 bases; junction bases outside the gene matches: 7. CDR3 length equals 12 residues. In nucleotides, the CDR3 is TGTGCCAGTAACAGGGGGAACCTTGGCTACACCTTC. It translates to CASNRGNLGYTF.

The CDR3 loop is CASSPIPGQGLNTEAFF. DNA of the CDR3: TGTGCCAGCAGCCCCATCCCCGGACAGGGGTTGAACACTGAAGCTTTCTTT. The V call is TRBV5-5, the J call TRBJ1-1; TRBD1 matches 9 bases. The CDR3 is made up of 17 amino acids. Germline V gene data show CDR1 as SGHKS and CDR2 as YYEKEE (reference sequence). The V segment lost 4 bases and the J segment 0 bases; nucleotides outside the gene matches: 10.

CDR3 loop: CSVVPSYGYTF. CDR3 nucleotides: TGCAGCGTTGTCCCCAGCTATGGCTACACCTTC. V usage is TRBV29-1 and J usage is TRBJ1-2; D remains unclear. This CDR3 has 11 amino acids. CDR1 is SQVTM and CDR2 is ANQGSEA in the germline V gene. Trimming took off 4 bases at V and 4 bases at J, with 7 bases between the two ends.

The chain couples TRBV7-2 to TRBJ1-1; D unclear. The CDR3 runs 13 residues. Looked up from germline, CDR1 is SGHTA and CDR2 is FQGNSA. Between the trimmed V and J ends, which lost 1 base and 9 bases, there was a span of 12 bases. Here the CDR3 DNA reads TGTGCCAGCAGCTTAGTTTTTGGCAGTAAAGCTTTCTTT. It translates to CASSLVFGSKAFF.